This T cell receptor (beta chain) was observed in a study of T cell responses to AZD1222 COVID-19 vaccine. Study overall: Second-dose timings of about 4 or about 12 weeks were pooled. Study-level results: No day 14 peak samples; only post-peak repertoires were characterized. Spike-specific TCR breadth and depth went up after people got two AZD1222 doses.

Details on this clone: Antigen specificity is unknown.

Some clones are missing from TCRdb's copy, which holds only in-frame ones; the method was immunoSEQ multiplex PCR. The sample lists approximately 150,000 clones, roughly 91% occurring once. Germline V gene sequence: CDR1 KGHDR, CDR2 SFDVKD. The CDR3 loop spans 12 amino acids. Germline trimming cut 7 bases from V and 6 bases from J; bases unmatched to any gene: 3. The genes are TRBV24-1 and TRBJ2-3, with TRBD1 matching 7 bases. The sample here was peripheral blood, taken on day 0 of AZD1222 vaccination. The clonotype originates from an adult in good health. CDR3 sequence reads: CATRDRTDTQYF. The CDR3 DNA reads TGTGCCACCAGGGACAGGACGGATACGCAGTATTTT.